The clone carrying this T cell receptor beta chain showed up just a few times. The antigen remains unidentified. The data stem from a study of cytomegalovirus exposure and HLA in healthy donors. Study-wide results and limits: A list of 150 to 200 TCR beta chains associated with cytomegalovirus was given. Both high specificity and high sensitivity reportedly marked the classifier's diagnosis of cytomegalovirus status.

Germline V gene lookup returns CDR1 MNHEY and CDR2 SMNVEV (reference sequence). V shed 4 bases and J shed 9 bases, with 22 bases lying between them. This CDR3 is built from 17 residues. Data came from immunoSEQ multiplex PCR; TCRdb stores just in-frame clones and leaves some out. This repertoire shows 60,000 to 80,000 clones, approximately 86% found once; its top ten account for about 3%. The TCR was taken from a man aged 25 to 40 in good health and CMV-seronegative. J is TRBJ1-6 and V is TRBV27, with a possible D match to TRBD1 (6 bases). Sequenced material: PBMCs. CDR3 sequence reads: CASSSPLGRGARSPLHF. The CDR3 bases are TGTGCCAGCAGTTCCCCCTTGGGCAGGGGAGCTCGTTCACCCCTCCACTTT.